This TCR beta chain came from a study of T cells in Graves' hyperthyroidism and ophthalmopathy (dated by TCRdb to the late 2010s). For context, the study as a whole: Peripheral blood samples were taken at the time of initial diagnosis, prior to any treatment. A discovery cohort of about 96 patients, roughly 45 with Graves' ophthalmopathy and approximately 60 with stable Graves' hyperthyroidism, was used to find distinguishing TCR V-J signatures. Prospective prediction of ophthalmopathy was tested in an independent validation cohort consisting of under 20 hyperthyroidism patients and approximately 16 patients who later progressed to ophthalmopathy. The 100 discovery patients were divided at random into training and test sets in a 7:3 ratio. In roughly six Graves' hyperthyroidism patients, the study also compared T-cell repertoires from thyroid tissue with T-cell repertoires from blood. Once sampling was done, hyperthyroidism patients were given methimazole at a starting dose of 30 mg daily, whereas ophthalmopathy patients were given high-dose intravenous methylprednisolone. TCR Vbeta CDR3 sequencing of 120 to 150 peripheral blood samples (roughly 43 ophthalmopathy, 75 hyperthyroidism and approximately 17 progressor patients) is reported in the paper.

Graves' hyperthyroidism was defined as stable when no progression to ophthalmopathy occurred over 18 months of follow-up. Hyperthyroidism patients were newly diagnosed, had a disease duration of under 2 months, and were aged 18 to 65 years. Exclusion was applied to patients with uncontrolled infections, other autoimmune diseases, pregnancy or lactation. Clinical symptoms, serum thyroxine and TRAb, thyroid ultrasound, and orbital computed tomography formed the basis for the diagnoses. PBMCs were separated from roughly 10 ml of fresh peripheral blood using Ficoll-Paque density gradient centrifugation. Trizol reagent was used to extract total RNA, and RNA quality was then checked on an Agilent 2100 Bioanalyzer. What the study reported, not specific to this receptor: A model built on a 13 V-J signature distinguished ophthalmopathy from stable hyperthyroidism, reaching about 89% sensitivity and around 81% specificity in cross-validation and 80%/75% in testing. Most expanded thyroid clonotypes (frequency above 0.001) were also detected in blood, a finding suggesting that blood repertoires may reflect thyroid immune responses. In validation, progression to ophthalmopathy was predicted by the model with 70.59% sensitivity and 72.22% specificity, a median of around 6.5 months before onset. No statistical method was used to fix the sample size in advance, and group allocation was not hidden from the investigators.

The TCR beta CDR3 regions were amplified from RNA transcripts. For the first round of RT-PCR on the TCR CDR3, the HTBI primer set was used together with the Qiagen OneStep RT-PCR kit. Libraries were constructed in a second round of multiplex PCR, after which size selection and purification were performed. Paired-end sequencing of the libraries was performed with 100 bp reads on an Illumina HiSeq2000. As for how the authors treated the data: SOAPnuke was used to process the raw data, with reads discarded if the reads contained adapters or uncalled bases, had a mean Phred below 15, or lacked an exact constant-primer or identifier match. High-quality paired reads were merged with COPE v1.2.5, and unique nucleotide sequences were defined as clonotypes. Clonotypes were aligned to IMGT TRBV, TRBD and TRBJ reference segments using MiTCR v1.1. Only V-J combinations with frequency above 0.0001, covering 99.2% of repertoires, were analysed. The TCS score was defined as F50 (clonal expansion) divided by E x V (chaos), with BLOSUM62-based TCRdist calculated between CDR3 peptides within each V-J. Welch's t-statistics and random forest reduced fewer than 550 V-J features to about 12, which were used in a naive Bayes classifier (R e1071). TCRdb handled the public reads itself, with Q25 trimming in fastp and clone calling in MiXCR, and kept productive beta chains. Rows are combined by CDR3 protein, so each entry shows the most common genes and DNA. The V and J calls and clone size come from TCRdb's table, not from the authors' own analysis. The sample table lists approximately 740,000 distinct CDR3 sequences, around 15% of them with a count of one. The ten most abundant clones make up roughly 10% of the sample.

This clonotype has ten or more counts. There is no known antigen for this receptor. There are no base qualities to consult, and no much larger clone falls within one base. The clonotype originates from a woman under 30 with Graves' hyperthyroidism. The sequenced sample was blood.

Here the CDR3 is given as CASSRGLARRETQYF. The DNA reads TGTGCCAGTAGTCGGGGACTAGCGCGACGAGAGACCCAGTACTTC. Recombination linked TRBV19 to TRBJ2-5, with 10 central nucleotides matching TRBD2. From the cysteine up to the phenylalanine, the CDR3 has a length of 15 residues. Only CDR3 DNA is held: 45 bases, read in frame from base 1. The germline V gene (reference sequence) specifies LNHDA as CDR1 and SQIVND as CDR2. Compared with germline, V lacks 5 bases and J lacks 4 bases; bases without a gene match: 7.